These 10 T cell receptor beta chains came from one sample sequenced in a study of blood T cell repertoires in COVID-19. Here immunoSEQ multiplex PCR was the method, and the copy in TCRdb shows in-frame clones only, minus some. The data hold 90,000 to 100,000 clones, with 65% to 85% observed a single time. The sequenced sample consisted of peripheral blood. The receptors here all came from a man in his fifties or sixties with acute or convalescent COVID-19.

This clone was counted a single time. V and J are TRBV19 and TRBJ2-3; weak D call: TRBD2 (5 bases). Germline V gene data show CDR1 as LNHDA and CDR2 as SQIVND (reference sequence). The germline V and J ends were trimmed by 0 bases and 3 bases, with 10 bases remaining between them. The length of the CDR3 is 15 residues. The CDR3 DNA reads as TGTGCCAGTAGTATAGACCTGGAGGAGACAGATACGCAGTATTTT. Translated, it gives CASSIDLEETDTQYF.

This clone was recorded once. J is TRBJ1-1 and V is TRBV27; TRBD1 matches 7 bases. Germline loops: CDR1 MNHEY, CDR2 SMNVEV (reference sequence). The CDR3 is 12 amino acids. V was clipped by 7 bases and J by 4 bases; unmatched bases: 3. The CDR3 protein is CASMQGGTEAFF. In nucleotides, the CDR3 is TGTGCCAGCATGCAGGGGGGCACTGAAGCTTTCTTT.

The rearrangement uses TRBV2 and TRBJ1-1; no reliable D call. This CDR3 has 15 amino acids. From germline, CDR1 is SNHLY and CDR2 FYNNEI. Trimming removed 2 bases from V and 4 bases from J, with 14 bases in between. The DNA for the CDR3 is TGTGCCAGCAGTGAAAGCCAGATAAGGAGCACTGAAGCTTTCTTT. Amino acids: CASSESQIRSTEAFF.

This clone ranks as medium-sized (0.01 to 0.1%). The chain recombines TRBV6-2 or TRBV6-3 with TRBJ2-1; 8 nucleotides agree with TRBD2. Per germline, CDR1 MNHEY and CDR2 SVGEGT. This CDR3 is built from 15 residues. With V trimmed by 5 bases and J by 4 bases, 7 bases remained unmatched. The CDR3 nucleotides read TGTGCCAGCAGTCACGGGACGGGGGGGTACAATGAGCAGTTCTTC. It specifies CASSHGTGGYNEQFF.

There are a few counts of this clone. CDR3: CATSRRGTSYEQYF. As DNA, the CDR3 is TGTGCCACCAGCAGACGCGGGACCTCCTACGAGCAGTACTTC. The chain uses TRBV15 and TRBJ2-7, with a tentative D call TRBD2 (6 bases). The CDR3 totals 14 residues. The germline V gene has CDR1 LNHNV and CDR2 YYDKDF (reference sequence). V was shortened by 2 bases and J by 0 bases, with 8 bases between the two germline ends.

The rearrangement joins TRBV7-2 to TRBJ2-2, with 7 bases aligning to TRBD2. The CDR3 has 19 amino acids. Germline V gene sequence: CDR1 SGHTA, CDR2 FQGNSA. The ends lost 5 bases at V and 0 bases at J; junction bases unmatched: 15. CDR3 loop: CASSPSPSSGAANTGELFF. CDR3 DNA: TGTGCCAGCAGCCCTTCCCCCTCTAGCGGAGCCGCGAACACCGGGGAGCTGTTTTTT. The entire variable domain, with the rest obtained from reference TRBV7-2 and TRBJ2-2, is as follows: GAGVSQSPSNKVTEKGKDVELRCDPISGHTALYWYRQSLGQGLEFLIYFQGNSAPDKSGLPSDRFSAERTGGSVSTLTIQRTQQEDSAVYLCASSPSPSSGAANTGELFFGEGSRLTVL.

The chain couples TRBV29-1 to TRBJ2-3; D uncertain. This CDR3 spans 13 amino acids. Trimming took 3 bases from V and 0 from J, leaving 7 bases between them. Per the germline V gene, CDR1 is SQVTM and CDR2 is ANQGSEA. The CDR3 DNA is TGCAGCGTTGATCCCGGGAGCACAGATACGCAGTATTTT. Encoded protein: CSVDPGSTDTQYF.

The chain has TRBV6-5 and TRBJ2-3; 8 bases fit TRBD1. Germline CDR1 reads MNHEY; CDR2 reads SVGAGI. The CDR3 extends over 14 amino acids. V gave up 6 bases and J gave up 1 base; unmatched junction bases: 3. The CDR3 sequence: CASRWGQGTDTQYF. For the CDR3, the DNA is TGTGCCAGCAGGTGGGGACAGGGCACAGATACGCAGTATTTT.

This chain uses TRBV7-2 with TRBJ2-2; 7 positions agree with TRBD1. The CDR3 runs 14 residues. Germline lookup yields CDR1 SGHTA and CDR2 FQGNSA. V was clipped by 2 bases and J by 4 bases; unmatched bases: 1. The CDR3 sequence: CASSLTGVTGELFF. CDR3 sequence (DNA): TGTGCCAGCAGCTTAACAGGGGTCACCGGGGAGCTGTTTTTT.

This rearrangement joins TRBV6-6 to TRBJ1-2, with 7 bases that match TRBD1. Unmatched junction bases numbered 7, after V lost 5 bases and J lost 7 bases. Germline V gives CDR1 MNHNY, CDR2 SVGAGI (reference sequence). CDR3 length: 13 amino acids. The CDR3 spells CASSQGELGGYTF. Here the CDR3 DNA reads TGTGCCAGCAGTCAGGGGGAACTAGGTGGCTACACCTTC.